The sequence of this TCR beta chain was determined in a study of T-cell reconstitution after alpha-beta-depleted transplantation in children. As for this clonotype: It may be a read error: a sequence one base away is much more abundant.

Preparing the TCRbeta library involved the use of unique molecular identifiers. TCRdb re-analysed the PCR reads in MiXCR, keeping a single row per CDR3 protein. The sample records a few hundred thousand distinct CDR3 sequences, around 10% being singletons. The clonotype was recovered from a male patient aged 2 to 10 who had a stem cell transplant for chronic granulomatous disease, so the T cells may come from the graft donor. The sequencing used peripheral blood, collected 180 days after TCRalphabeta/CD19-depleted stem cell transplant.

The DNA of the CDR3 is TGTGCCAGCAGCCGCGCCCTGACTACAGATACGCAGTATTTT. As protein: CASSRALTTDTQYF. The chain uses TRBV7-8 and TRBJ2-3, with no clear D. Germline-derived CDR1 and CDR2 are SGHVS and FQNEAQ. This CDR3 is built from 14 residues. V dropped 5 bases and J dropped 3 bases, with 12 bases sitting between them.